These 18 T cell receptor beta chains were sequenced from one sample in a study of T cells in Graves' hyperthyroidism and ophthalmopathy. Amplified TCR beta CDR3 regions came from RNA transcripts. Researchers ran a first-round RT-PCR on the TCR CDR3 using the HTBI primer set. TCRdb re-derived calls from the multiplex PCR reads in MiXCR, one entry per CDR3 protein. Of hundreds of thousands of distinct CDR3 sequences in the sample, approximately 15% are singletons; the top ten hold around 3.5%. The sequenced sample was blood. The receptors were gathered from a woman in her thirties or forties with Graves' ophthalmopathy.

There are a few counts of this clonotype. The chain is built from TRBV10-3 and TRBJ2-2, with D perhaps given as TRBD1 or TRBD2 (5 bases each). Per the germline V gene, CDR1 is ENHRY and CDR2 is SYGVKD. CDR3 size: 15 residues. Trimming shortened V by 3 bases and J by 4 bases, and 12 bases separated the two germline ends. The chain's CDR3 is CAISDSGTGTGELFF. The CDR3 DNA follows: TGTGCCATCAGTGATTCGGGGACGGGCACCGGGGAGCTGTTTTTT.

This clonotype was counted between two and nine times. The chain carries TRBV7-2 and TRBJ2-3; TRBD2 agrees at 11 bases. Germline CDR1 SGHTA, CDR2 FQGNSA. The V gene end was trimmed by 2 bases and the J gene end by 10 bases; junction bases not matched to a gene: 8. This CDR3 is 15 amino acids long. This CDR3 reads CASSLSPLAGVAQYF. CDR3 nucleotides: TGTGCCAGCAGCTTATCCCCACTAGCGGGGGTGGCGCAGTATTTT.

A few counts support this clonotype. A much larger clone lies a single base off, so this may be a read error. This chain uses TRBV12-3 or TRBV12-4 with TRBJ1-2, with D uncertain. There are 12 residues in the CDR3. The CDR3 loop reads CAGSLDRYGYTF. CDR3 in DNA: TGTGCCGGCAGTTTAGACCGATATGGCTACACCTTC.

This clonotype was picked up many times. The CDR3 sequence: CSAASGYNEQFF. The CDR3 DNA reads TGCAGTGCTGCTAGCGGGTACAATGAGCAGTTCTTC. The gene calls are TRBV20-1 and TRBJ2-1, with 8 bases identical to TRBD2. The V and J ends lost 5 bases and 4 bases, in that order; junction bases with no gene match: 1. CDR1 is DFQATT, CDR2 SNEGSKA, per germline (reference sequence). CDR3 length: 12 amino acids.

The sample holds many counts of this clonotype. The rearrangement links TRBV5-1 to TRBJ2-3; 8 bases are shared with TRBD1. The ends lost 4 bases at V and 6 bases at J; junction bases unmatched: 7. This CDR3 region has 14 residues. Germline V gene sequence: CDR1 SGHRS, CDR2 YFSETQ. The CDR3: CASSAQGAGDTQYF. CDR3 nucleotide sequence: TGCGCCAGCAGCGCCCAGGGGGCAGGCGATACGCAGTATTTT.

The sample holds many counts of this clonotype. This chain links TRBV30 with TRBJ2-7; D is unclear. Trimming removed 5 bases at V and 12 bases at J, with 20 bases between. The CDR3 contains 12 residues. Germline values: CDR1 GTSNPN, CDR2 SVGIG (reference sequence). CDR3: CAWSGPYPPRYF. The CDR3 bases are TGTGCCTGGTCCGGGCCCTATCCCCCGCGGTACTTC.

There are a few counts of this clonotype. The chain carries TRBV19 and TRBJ1-5; 7 nucleotides align to TRBD1. The V gene's germline CDR1 is LNHDA and CDR2 SQIVND (reference sequence). This CDR3 has 13 amino acids. V lost 6 bases and J lost 5; bases outside the gene matches: 4. DNA for the CDR3: TGTGCCAGTAGGGACAGGCAGGATCAGCCCCAGCATTTT. It encodes CASRDRQDQPQHF.

This clonotype was detected many times. Here the CDR3 reads CASSTGLGGYTF. CDR3 coding DNA: TGTGCCAGCAGTACCGGATTGGGTGGCTACACCTTC. V gene TRBV27 combines with J gene TRBJ1-2, with no clear D. The CDR3 runs 12 residues. Trimming took 5 bases from V and 7 from J, leaving 11 bases between them. Germline CDR1 reads MNHEY; CDR2 reads SMNVEV (reference sequence).

This clonotype was counted at least ten times. This sequence joins TRBV20-1 and TRBJ2-5; 8 bases are shared with TRBD2. Germline CDR1 is DFQATT and CDR2 is SNEGSKA (reference sequence). This CDR3 is built from 16 residues. Trimming took 0 bases from V and 4 from J; bases not matched to a gene: 10. The CDR3: CSAREAGLDIGETQYF. In DNA form, the CDR3 reads TGCAGTGCTAGAGAAGCGGGACTAGATATAGGAGAGACCCAGTACTTC.

There are many counts of this clonotype. V gene TRBV2 combines with J gene TRBJ2-3; no clear D gene. Germline V gene data show CDR1 as SNHLY and CDR2 as FYNNEI. V was pared by 5 bases and J by 0 bases, with 9 bases between. This CDR3 comprises 14 residues. The CDR3 bases are TGTGCCAGCAGTCGACCCGTTAGCACAGATACGCAGTATTTT. As protein: CASSRPVSTDTQYF.

This clonotype has a count of ten or more. The chain has TRBV5-8 and TRBJ2-1, with a possible D match to TRBD1 (5 bases). Deletions cut 2 bases from V and 12 bases from J, with 12 bases between. The CDR3 sequence is 12 residues long. Germline-derived CDR1 and CDR2 are SGHTS and YDEGEE. The CDR3 region is CASSFGALRQFF. The CDR3 coding sequence is TGTGCCAGCAGCTTTGGGGCATTAAGGCAGTTCTTC. The full variable domain, its missing parts supplied by reference TRBV5-8 and TRBJ2-1, is EAGVTQSPTHLIKTRGQQATLRCSPISGHTSVYWYQQALGLGLQFLLWYDEGEERNRGNFPPRFSGRQFPNYSSELNVNALELEDSALYLCASSFGALRQFFGPGTRLTVL.

This clonotype has a handful of counts. This rearrangement joins TRBV29-1 to TRBJ2-1, with a possible D match to TRBD2 (6 bases). Germline loops: CDR1 SQVTM, CDR2 ANQGSEA. CDR3 size: 15 residues. V was trimmed by 7 bases and J by 2 bases, leaving 18 bases between them. CDR3 sequence: CSAELTGGTYNEQFF. The CDR3 coding sequence is TGCAGCGCCGAACTGACCGGGGGTACCTACAATGAGCAGTTCTTC.

The gene calls are TRBV5-4 and TRBJ2-3; 8 bases agree with TRBD2. The CDR3 covers 17 residues. CDR1 and CDR2 from the germline V gene are SGHNT and YYREEE (reference sequence). Trimming removed 4 bases from V and 5 bases from J; junction bases left unmatched: 15. Written as DNA, the CDR3 is TGTGCCAGCAGCCCGCCGGGGGGGGCGGGATTGAGAGATACGCAGTATTTT. Its translation: CASSPPGGAGLRDTQYF.

This clonotype was picked up a small number of times. The rearrangement links TRBV5-5 to TRBJ1-3; D gene unclear. The germline V gene has CDR1 SGHKS and CDR2 YYEKEE (reference sequence). The CDR3 runs to 14 residues. The ends were cut back, 1 base at V and 4 bases at J, with 9 bases in the middle. CDR3 nucleotides: TGTGCCAGCAGCTTGTGGACGGTCGGAAACACCATATATTTT. Protein: CASSLWTVGNTIYF.

The chain combines TRBV20-1 with TRBJ2-2, with 10 bases fitting TRBD2. The CDR3 has 16 amino acids. With V trimmed by 3 bases and J by 5 bases, 9 bases remained unmatched. Per the germline V gene, CDR1 is DFQATT and CDR2 is SNEGSKA (reference sequence). CDR3 protein: CSASPASGSRTGELFF. CDR3 bases: TGCAGTGCTAGCCCCGCTAGCGGGAGTAGGACCGGGGAGCTGTTTTTT.

This chain links TRBV5-1 with TRBJ2-5; a possible D gene is TRBD1 (6 bases). This CDR3 comprises 15 residues. V lost 4 bases to trimming and J lost 5 bases, with 18 bases between them. Germline V CDR1 and CDR2: SGHRS, YFSETQ. In DNA, the CDR3 is TGCGCCAGCAGCCCCGGGACAAGGGGCGGGGAGACCCAGTACTTC. Protein sequence: CASSPGTRGGETQYF.

This clonotype appeared a few times. The gene calls are TRBV6-1 and TRBJ1-3; D gene ambiguous. The V gene's germline CDR1 is MNHNS and CDR2 SASEGT. The CDR3 spans 16 residues. V was pared by 2 bases and J by 1 base, with 12 bases between. CDR3 bases: TGTGCCAGCAGTGAACTCGGGATAGCTTCTGGAAACACCATATATTTT. This encodes CASSELGIASGNTIYF.

In its sample, this clonotype was seen a few times. V gene TRBV7-2 combines with J gene TRBJ2-7; TRBD2 matches at 9 bases. Germline CDR1 and CDR2: SGHTA and FQGNSA. The CDR3 is 17 residues long. Unmatched junction bases numbered 13, after V lost 3 bases and J lost 4 bases. CDR3 region: CASSLSLLAGREYEQYF. For the CDR3, the DNA is TGTGCCAGCAGCTTGAGCCTCCTAGCGGGAAGGGAGTACGAGCAGTACTTC.